The table lists the clone carrying this TCR beta chain with a few counts. Produced via immunoSEQ multiplex PCR; TCRdb's table is partial and in-frame only. The sample lists tens of thousands of clones, around 88% occurring once. This sample was taken from a study of technical replicates of blood from four donors. The germline V gene has CDR1 PRHDT and CDR2 FYEKMQ (reference sequence). CDR3 length: 16 residues. The trim removed 0 bases at V and 4 bases at J, leaving 5 bases unmatched. V usage is TRBV13 and J usage is TRBJ1-5, with 8 bases identical to TRBD1. The sequencing sample was made of PBMCs. This TCR derives from a human donor in good health. Some clones in this sample may be carry-over from other donors' samples. DNA for the CDR3: TGTGCCAGCAGCTTAGGCAACAGGGGGAGAAATCAGCCCCAGCATTTT. Amino acid sequence: CASSLGNRGRNQPQHF.